This passage covers 13 T cell receptor beta chains from one sample sequenced in a study of neoadjuvant anti-PD-1 for oral cavity cancer. Noted time point: after neoadjuvant nivolumab, at surgical resection. The table came from immunoSEQ multiplex PCR; TCRdb's copy has only in-frame clones and leaves some out. The table shows 9,500 to 15,000 clones, with over 55% occurring only once. Sequencing used PBMCs, obtained after nivolumab (anti-PD-1) treatment. The receptors here all came from a person aged 35-79 years with oral cavity squamous cell carcinoma.

V and J are TRBV10-3 and TRBJ2-1, with 10 bases identical to TRBD1. The ends lost 7 bases at V and 9 bases at J; junction bases unmatched: 6. This CDR3 is built from 13 residues. CDR1 and CDR2 from the germline V gene are ENHRY and SYGVKD. In nucleotides, the CDR3 is TGTGCCATCACCCACCGGGACAGGGGTGAGCAGTTCTTC. Its protein product is CAITHRDRGEQFF.

A few counts support this clone. The chain recombines TRBV14 with TRBJ1-1, with D hard to call. The germline V gene has CDR1 SGHDN and CDR2 FVKESK. This CDR3 has 13 residues. V lost 4 bases and J lost 1, with 7 bases in between. CDR3 amino acids: CASSLQSNTEAFF. The CDR3 nucleotides are TGTGCCAGCAGCCTACAGTCGAACACTGAAGCTTTCTTT.

The chain links TRBV6-4 to TRBJ2-4; 10 bases fit TRBD2. The CDR3 is 15 amino acids. In germline, CDR1 is MRHNA, CDR2 SNTAGT. The trim removed 6 bases at V and 0 bases at J, leaving 2 bases unmatched. The DNA of the CDR3 is TGTGCCAGCAGACTAGCGGGGTTAGCCAAAAACATTCAGTACTTC. Translation gives CASRLAGLAKNIQYF.

This clone came up a few times. This chain links TRBV7-2 with TRBJ2-5, with 9 positions matching TRBD2. CDR3 size: 14 residues. Trimming cost V 4 bases and J 5 bases; bases outside gene matches: 5. Per the germline V gene, CDR1 is SGHTA and CDR2 is FQGNSA. The chain's CDR3 is CASSSGLAWETQYF. The CDR3 DNA reads TGTGCCAGCAGCTCCGGACTAGCGTGGGAGACCCAGTACTTC.

The chain combines TRBV6-1 with TRBJ1-1; D is undetermined. Germline V gives CDR1 MNHNS, CDR2 SASEGT. The CDR3 runs 13 residues. Trimming took off 4 bases at V and 7 bases at J, with 13 bases between the two ends. In DNA, the CDR3 is TGTGCCAGCAGTGTTGGGTCTATTGGTGAAGCTTTCTTT. Translating it yields CASSVGSIGEAFF.

This clone was seen more than once but under ten times. This chain joins TRBV5-1 and TRBJ1-3, with TRBD1 matching 9 bases. Germline trimming cut 3 bases from V and 0 bases from J; bases unmatched to any gene: 7. Germline CDR1 SGHRS, CDR2 YFSETQ. The CDR3 has 17 residues. The CDR3 DNA is TGCGCCAGCAGCTCCGACAGGGGGGCGAGCTCTGGAAACACCATATATTTT. As protein: CASSSDRGASSGNTIYF.

V usage is TRBV28 and J usage is TRBJ2-7; D is perhaps TRBD2 (5 bases). CDR3 length equals 16 residues. Germline V gene lookup returns CDR1 MDHEN and CDR2 SYDVKM. Trimming stripped 4 bases from V and 5 bases from J, with 21 bases between. The CDR3 DNA sequence: TGTGCCAGCAGTTACGTCTTGTGGACCCTCGGGAACGAGCAGTACTTC. Its translation: CASSYVLWTLGNEQYF.

This sequence joins TRBV2 and TRBJ2-5; D gene ambiguous. V was cut by 5 bases and J by 4 bases, with 2 bases left in between. Germline CDR1 reads SNHLY; CDR2 reads FYNNEI. The CDR3 sequence is 10 residues long. The CDR3 bases are TGTGCCAGCAGTCCAGAGACCCAGTACTTC. Protein product: CASSPETQYF.

This chain joins TRBV4-1 and TRBJ2-1; D not certain. V lost 0 bases and J lost 4, with 7 bases in between. CDR3 size: 14 residues. CDR1 MGHRA and CDR2 YSYEKL come from the germline V gene. CDR3: CASSQEGTYNEQFF. As DNA, the CDR3 is TGCGCCAGCAGCCAAGAAGGCACGTACAATGAGCAGTTCTTC.

This chain links TRBV5-1 with TRBJ1-2; the match to TRBD1 covers 7 bases. The CDR3 length is 12 residues. V was clipped by 0 bases and J by 7 bases; unmatched bases: 0. Germline V CDR1 and CDR2: SGHRS, YFSETQ. The CDR3 reads CASSLDRGGYTF. CDR3 bases: TGCGCCAGCAGCTTGGACAGGGGTGGCTACACCTTC.

The CDR3 reads CASRGGLAGAGTDTQYF. The CDR3 nucleotides are TGTGCCAGCAGGGGGGGACTAGCGGGAGCGGGCACAGATACGCAGTATTTT. The V gene is TRBV5-8, the J gene TRBJ2-3; 14 nucleotides line up with TRBD2. The CDR3 covers 17 residues. The V segment lost 5 bases and the J segment 1 base; nucleotides outside the gene matches: 6. Germline V gives CDR1 SGHTS, CDR2 YDEGEE.

The chain joins TRBV2 to TRBJ2-1; unclear D gene. Germline V gene data show CDR1 as SNHLY and CDR2 as FYNNEI. V gave up 5 bases and J gave up 1 base, with 9 bases separating them. This CDR3 comprises 14 residues. The CDR3 nucleotides read TGTGCCAGCAGTCCACTCGTGTCCTACAATGAGCAGTTCTTC. Its protein is CASSPLVSYNEQFF. The full variable domain, in which reference TRBV2 and TRBJ2-1 provide the parts outside the CDR3, is EPEVTQTPSHQVTQMGQEVILRCVPISNHLYFYWYRQILGQKVEFLVSFYNNEISEKSEIFDDQFSVERPDGSNFTLKIRSTKLEDSAMYFCASSPLVSYNEQFFGPGTRLTVL.

The chain is built from TRBV27 and TRBJ1-1; D is undetermined. The V and J ends lost 6 bases and 1 base respectively, with 9 bases between them. The V gene's germline CDR1 is MNHEY and CDR2 SMNVEV (reference sequence). The CDR3 contains 13 residues. In DNA, the CDR3 is TGTGCCAGCAGGGCAACGGGGAACACTGAAGCTTTCTTT. This translates into CASRATGNTEAFF.